There are many counts of the clone carrying this T cell receptor beta chain. The data were obtained in a study of T cells in Graves' hyperthyroidism and ophthalmopathy. Patients having uncontrolled infection, another autoimmune disease, pregnancy or lactation were not included. Amplification targeted TCR beta CDR3 regions from RNA transcripts. Researchers ran a first-round RT-PCR on the TCR CDR3 using the HTBI primer set. TCRdb reanalysed the multiplex PCR reads using MiXCR and keeps one entry per CDR3 protein. This table has just under 750,000 distinct CDR3 sequences, about a third appearing once. Trimming left V 6 bases short and J 4 bases short, with 30 bases between. Germline-derived CDR1 and CDR2 are MNHEY and SVGAGI. The CDR3 totals 19 residues.

The chain recombines TRBV6-5 with TRBJ1-2; tentative D call: TRBD1 (5 bases). This TCR was sampled from a woman aged 40 to 50 with Graves' hyperthyroidism. The source material was blood. CDR3 coding DNA: TGTGCCAGCAGGGAGGACACCCGTCCTTCTTTGGAACTTAGCTATGGCTACACCTTC. It translates to CASREDTRPSLELSYGYTF.